The 10 T cell receptor beta chains below come from one sample, sequenced in a study of naive and memory T cell subsets. Antigens for these TCRs are unknown. An equimolar mix of two oligonucleotides served as the beta constant-region primer for TRBC1 and TRBC2. Four rounds of PCR amplified the ligated cDNA using nested alpha and beta constant-region primers plus SP2. TCRdb used MiXCR to reprocess the UMI-ligation and nested PCR reads, holding one entry per CDR3 protein. The sample lists under 150,000 distinct CDR3 sequences, approximately 18% occurring once. The study's findings and limits: Especially in CD8 cells, naive repertoires contained a few larger clonotypes, possibly CD45RA-re-expressing memory cells.

Sequenced material: naive CD8+ T cells from blood. Every receptor here comes from a human donor in good health.

V usage is TRBV29-1 and J usage is TRBJ2-1; maybe TRBD2 (6 bases). V lost 6 bases and J 5 bases, leaving 11 bases between the germline ends. The CDR3 loop spans 12 amino acids. Germline-derived CDR1 and CDR2 are SQVTM and ANQGSEA. The CDR3 is CSVGSLDNEQFF. The CDR3 region has the DNA TGCAGCGTCGGGAGTTTGGACAATGAGCAGTTCTTC.

The chain uses TRBV4-1 and TRBJ2-3, with D perhaps given as TRBD1 or TRBD2 (5 bases each). CDR3 length: 19 amino acids. CDR1 and CDR2 (germline): MGHRA, YSYEKL. Trimming took 2 bases from V and 2 from J, leaving 23 bases between them. The chain's CDR3 is CASSQSPGDGTEFTDTQYF. CDR3 bases: TGCGCCAGCAGCCAATCTCCTGGGGATGGGACGGAGTTCACAGATACGCAGTATTTT.

The rearrangement uses TRBV7-6 and TRBJ2-5; 7 nucleotides line up with TRBD2. In germline, CDR1 is SGHVS, CDR2 FNYEAQ. This CDR3 comprises 17 residues. The junction had 12 bases not matched to a gene; V was cut back by 4 bases and J by 1 base. This CDR3 is CASSYIGASGSQETQYF. The DNA for the CDR3 is TGTGCCAGCAGCTATATCGGGGCTAGCGGATCCCAAGAGACCCAGTACTTC.

V usage is TRBV7-8 and J usage is TRBJ2-6; D remains ambiguous. V was pared by 6 bases and J by 2 bases, with 20 bases between. The CDR3 has 18 residues. In germline, CDR1 is SGHVS, CDR2 FQNEAQ. The CDR3 bases are TGTGCCAGCAGACCAGGTCCCCTCACGCGCCCTGGGGCCAACGTCCTGACTTTC. This gives the protein CASRPGPLTRPGANVLTF.

There are a few counts of this clonotype. The rearrangement joins TRBV9 to TRBJ2-7; 10 positions match TRBD2. V shed 0 bases, J shed 6 bases, and the junction held 0 bases outside the gene matches. The CDR3 consists of 13 residues. Per the germline V gene, CDR1 is SGDLS and CDR2 is YYNGEE. The CDR3 loop is CASSVGTSGEQYF. CDR3 nucleotide sequence: TGTGCCAGCAGCGTAGGGACTAGCGGCGAGCAGTACTTC.

In its sample, this clonotype was seen a few times. This chain joins TRBV6-1 and TRBJ1-5; D not certain. V lost 0 bases to trimming and J lost 9 bases, with 9 bases between them. The CDR3 is 13 residues long. Germline values: CDR1 MNHNS, CDR2 SASEGT. The CDR3 bases are TGTGCCAGCAGTGAAGCGGGTGCTTGGCCCCAGCATTTT. This encodes CASSEAGAWPQHF.

The table lists this clonotype with a few counts. The V call is TRBV12-3 or TRBV12-4, the J call TRBJ2-1; 10 nucleotides agree with TRBD1. The CDR3 length is 15 residues. J was trimmed by 9 bases and V by 4 bases; bases with no gene match: 9. The CDR3 nucleotides are TGTGCCAGCAGTTGGGGACAGGGGCAGTTAGTTGAGCAGTTCTTC. As protein: CASSWGQGQLVEQFF.

The rearrangement links TRBV11-2 to TRBJ1-5; TRBD1 matches 9 bases. The ends lost 3 bases at V and 6 bases at J; junction bases unmatched: 12. The germline CDR1 and CDR2 sequences are SGHAT and FQNNGV. The CDR3 spans 17 residues. The CDR3 region is CASSLARSDRGSQPQHF. The CDR3 bases are TGTGCCAGCAGCTTGGCCCGGTCGGACAGGGGTTCTCAGCCCCAGCATTTT.

The sample holds a few counts of this clonotype. The rearrangement joins TRBV19 to TRBJ2-7; 8 positions agree with TRBD1. Germline-derived CDR1 and CDR2 are LNHDA and SQIVND (reference sequence). J lost 0 bases, V lost 3 bases, and 10 bases had no gene match. The CDR3 extends over 17 amino acids. CDR3 amino acids: CASSIVPGQDVSYEQYF. CDR3 nucleotide sequence: TGTGCCAGTAGTATCGTCCCGGGACAGGATGTCTCCTACGAGCAGTACTTC.

The V gene is TRBV6-5, the J gene TRBJ2-1, with D hard to call. The CDR3 spans 12 residues. Germline V gene lookup returns CDR1 MNHEY and CDR2 SVGAGI. The V end lost 2 bases, the J end lost 7 bases, and 6 bases lay between the germline ends. The CDR3 DNA follows: TGTGCCAGCAGTTACGTGGGGAATGAGCAGTTCTTC. This gives the protein CASSYVGNEQFF.